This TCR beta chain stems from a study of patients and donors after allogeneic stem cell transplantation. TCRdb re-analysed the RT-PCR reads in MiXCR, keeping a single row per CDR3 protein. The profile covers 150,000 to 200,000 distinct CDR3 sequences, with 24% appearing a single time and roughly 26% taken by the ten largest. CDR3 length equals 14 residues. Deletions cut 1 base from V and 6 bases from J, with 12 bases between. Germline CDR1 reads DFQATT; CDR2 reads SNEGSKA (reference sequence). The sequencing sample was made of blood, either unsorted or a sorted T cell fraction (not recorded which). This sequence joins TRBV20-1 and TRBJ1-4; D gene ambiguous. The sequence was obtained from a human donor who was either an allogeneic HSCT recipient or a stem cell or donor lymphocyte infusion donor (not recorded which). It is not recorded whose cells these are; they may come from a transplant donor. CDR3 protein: CSARVGIVDEKLFF. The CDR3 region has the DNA TGCAGTGCTAGAGTGGGGATTGTAGATGAAAAACTGTTTTTT.